The 23 T cell receptor beta chains in this list originate from one sample, sequenced in a study of CD4+ T cells in melanoma. Produced via immunoSEQ multiplex PCR; TCRdb's table is partial and in-frame only. The sample lists about 110,000 clones, over 80% occurring once. Sequencing was carried out using peripheral blood. The receptors shown here come from a human donor with melanoma.

This chain connects TRBV5-1 to TRBJ2-5; TRBD1 aligns across 7 bases. After removal of 4 bases from V and 2 bases from J, the junction contained 2 bases not matched to a gene. The germline V gene encodes CDR1 SGHRS and CDR2 YFSETQ. CDR3 length: 13 residues. CDR3 loop: CASSGGQQETQYF. In nucleotides, the CDR3 is TGCGCCAGCAGCGGGGGACAGCAAGAGACCCAGTACTTC.

The count of this clone is one. The V call is TRBV4-1, the J call TRBJ2-3; D gene uncertain. CDR3 length: 15 amino acids. The germline V and J ends were trimmed by 0 bases and 1 base, with 8 bases remaining between them. Germline CDR1 is MGHRA and CDR2 is YSYEKL. CDR3 sequence (DNA): TGCGCCAGCAGCCAAGAACTCCCGGGCACAGATACGCAGTATTTT. It encodes CASSQELPGTDTQYF.

This clone was seen just once. The chain carries TRBV5-5 and TRBJ1-3, with TRBD1 as a possible D gene (5 bases). The CDR3 loop spans 17 amino acids. Looked up from germline, CDR1 is SGHKS and CDR2 is YYEKEE (reference sequence). V lost 4 bases to trimming and J lost 0 bases, with 17 bases between them. In nucleotides, the CDR3 is TGTGCCAGCAGCCCGGGGGGTGGAACCCTCTCTGGAAACACCATATATTTT. Its translation: CASSPGGGTLSGNTIYF.

This chain connects TRBV28 to TRBJ2-5; TRBD2 is a possible D gene (5 bases). The ends were cut back, 11 bases at V and 14 bases at J, with 27 bases in the middle. Germline CDR1 MDHEN, CDR2 SYDVKM. CDR3 size: 13 residues. CDR3 nucleotide sequence: TGTGCCCACGGGGTTTCTGTGGCATCCCCCACATACTTC. Translation: CAHGVSVASPTYF.

The chain uses TRBV5-6 and TRBJ2-1; D is uncertain. In germline, CDR1 is SGHDT, CDR2 YYEEEE. The CDR3 spans 15 residues. V lost 4 bases and J lost 7, with 18 bases in between. Written as DNA, the CDR3 is TGTGCCAGCAGCCCCGTGACTGTGACTTGGAATGAGCAGTTCTTC. Its protein is CASSPVTVTWNEQFF.

This clone was picked up a small number of times. V usage is TRBV6-5 and J usage is TRBJ1-1; D not resolved. Trimming shortened V by 2 bases and J by 2 bases, and 6 bases separated the two germline ends. The germline CDR1 and CDR2 sequences are MNHEY and SVGAGI. This CDR3 has 13 amino acids. The CDR3 DNA sequence: TGTGCCAGCAGTTACCTCATAAACACTGAAGCTTTCTTT. Protein: CASSYLINTEAFF.

This sequence joins TRBV9 and TRBJ2-1, with 8 nucleotides matching TRBD1. V lost 4 bases and J lost 8; bases outside the gene matches: 8. Germline V gives CDR1 SGDLS, CDR2 YYNGEE. The CDR3 has 14 residues. The CDR3 DNA follows: TGTGCCAGCAGCACAGGACAGGGCTGGGATGAGCAGTTCTTC. The encoded protein is CASSTGQGWDEQFF.

The chain couples TRBV5-5 to TRBJ1-5; D gene unclear. Trimming left V 2 bases short and J 7 bases short, with 10 bases between. The CDR3 totals 13 residues. Germline V CDR1 and CDR2: SGHKS, YYEKEE (reference sequence). The CDR3 DNA reads TGTGCCAGCAGCTTTTTGAGTGGACAGCCCCAGCATTTT. Its protein is CASSFLSGQPQHF.

In nucleotides, the CDR3 is TGTGCCAGCAGCCCGGGAGTAGGATACGAGCAGTACTTC. Translating gives CASSPGVGYEQYF. The chain combines TRBV7-7 with TRBJ2-7; D possibly corresponds to TRBD2 (6 bases). Trimming left V 5 bases short and J 4 bases short, with 12 bases between. The CDR3 extends over 13 amino acids. The germline CDR1 and CDR2 sequences are SSHAT and FNYEAQ (reference sequence). Full variable domain (rest looked up from reference TRBV7-7 and TRBJ2-7): GAGVSQSPRYKVTKRGQDVTLRCDPISSHATLYWYQQALGQGPEFLTYFNYEAQPDKSGLPSDRFSAERPEGSISTLTIQRTEQRDSAMYRCASSPGVGYEQYFGPGTRLTVT.

This clone was detected once. J is TRBJ1-2 and V is TRBV25-1, with D tentatively TRBD1 (6 bases). V lost 5 bases and J 9 bases, leaving 13 bases between the germline ends. The length of the CDR3 is 12 residues. CDR1 and CDR2 (germline): MGHDK, SYGVNS. CDR3 DNA: TGTGCCAGCAGTTCACAGGGAATCAGCTACACCTTC. Protein sequence: CASSSQGISYTF.

J is TRBJ2-7 and V is TRBV7-2, with D maybe TRBD2 (6 bases). V gave up 0 bases and J gave up 4 bases, with 13 bases separating them. Germline lookup yields CDR1 SGHTA and CDR2 FQGNSA. The CDR3 has 15 amino acids. The CDR3 protein is CASSLAMSGPYEQYF. CDR3 bases: TGTGCCAGCAGCTTAGCGATGAGCGGGCCTTACGAGCAGTACTTC. Full variable domain (outside the CDR3, taken from reference TRBV7-2 and TRBJ2-7): GAGVSQSPSNKVTEKGKDVELRCDPISGHTALYWYRQSLGQGLEFLIYFQGNSAPDKSGLPSDRFSAERTGGSVSTLTIQRTQQEDSAVYLCASSLAMSGPYEQYFGPGTRLTVT.

The chain is built from TRBV19 and TRBJ1-4, with TRBD1 as a possible D gene (5 bases). Germline V CDR1 and CDR2: LNHDA, SQIVND (reference sequence). Trimming shortened V by 3 bases and J by 8 bases, and 13 bases separated the two germline ends. This CDR3 comprises 14 residues. CDR3 sequence reads: CASSMGTLREKLFF. CDR3 DNA: TGTGCCAGTAGTATGGGGACCCTGAGGGAAAAACTGTTTTTT.

The gene calls are TRBV19 and TRBJ1-2, with 10 bases lining up with TRBD1. This CDR3 is 16 amino acids long. The germline CDR1 and CDR2 sequences are LNHDA and SQIVND (reference sequence). With 5 bases clipped from V and 6 bases from J, the junction kept 12 bases outside the gene matches. Written as DNA, the CDR3 is TGTGCCAGTAGTGGGGGACAGGGGCACTTTTATCATGGCTACACCTTC. Its protein is CASSGGQGHFYHGYTF.

The rearrangement joins TRBV13 to TRBJ2-7; possible D gene TRBD2, 6 bases. The length of the CDR3 is 13 residues. V was pared by 0 bases and J by 7 bases, with 10 bases between. From germline, CDR1 is PRHDT and CDR2 FYEKMQ (reference sequence). CDR3 residues: CASSLGGTGEQYF. In nucleotides, the CDR3 is TGTGCCAGCAGCTTAGGCGGGACTGGGGAGCAGTACTTC.

The V and J genes are TRBV6-1 and TRBJ2-5; D uncertain. V was cut by 5 bases and J by 4 bases, with 11 bases left in between. Germline V gene sequence: CDR1 MNHNS, CDR2 SASEGT. The CDR3 runs 13 residues. The chain's CDR3 is CASSLEYLETQYF. The CDR3 DNA follows: TGTGCCAGCAGTCTTGAGTATTTAGAGACCCAGTACTTC.

This chain joins TRBV4-1 and TRBJ1-5; possible D gene TRBD1, 6 bases. V dropped 0 bases and J dropped 7 bases, with 16 bases sitting between them. In germline, CDR1 is MGHRA, CDR2 YSYEKL. The CDR3 extends over 16 amino acids. The CDR3 DNA follows: TGCGCCAGCAGCCAAGAGTATAACAGGGAAGAGCAGCCCCAGCATTTT. It is translated as CASSQEYNREEQPQHF.

V and J are TRBV11-3 and TRBJ1-2; no firm D call. Trimming pared 5 bases from V and 0 bases from J, leaving 10 bases between. The CDR3 extends over 14 amino acids. Germline V gene sequence: CDR1 SGHNT, CDR2 YENEEA. CDR3 coding DNA: TGTGCCAGCAGCGCCGACGGCTCTAACTATGGCTACACCTTC. Translation: CASSADGSNYGYTF.

The chain recombines TRBV7-2 with TRBJ1-6; 10 nucleotides line up with TRBD1. The CDR3 is 15 residues long. Unmatched junction bases numbered 2, after V lost 4 bases and J lost 5 bases. Germline lookup yields CDR1 SGHTA and CDR2 FQGNSA. CDR3 amino acids: CASSSDRGNNSPLHF. The CDR3 nucleotides are TGTGCCAGCAGCTCGGACAGGGGGAATAATTCACCCCTCCACTTT.

The V and J genes are TRBV18 and TRBJ1-3; unclear D gene. CDR1 and CDR2 from the germline V gene are KGHSH and LQKENI. The V end lost 3 bases, the J end lost 2 bases, and 5 bases lay between the germline ends. The CDR3 extends over 13 amino acids. In DNA, the CDR3 is TGTGCCAGCTCACCCCCAGCTGGAAACACCATATATTTT. Translation: CASSPPAGNTIYF.

The rearrangement uses TRBV7-9 and TRBJ1-1, with TRBD1 identical over 9 bases. Germline lookup yields CDR1 SEHNR and CDR2 FQNEAQ (reference sequence). There are 14 residues in the CDR3. V gave up 5 bases and J gave up 3 bases; unmatched junction bases: 4. The CDR3 region is CASSPTGGDTEAFF. The CDR3 DNA follows: TGTGCCAGCAGCCCGACAGGGGGTGACACTGAAGCTTTCTTT.

The J gene is TRBJ2-1, the V gene TRBV2, with TRBD2 matching over 11 bases. Per the germline V gene, CDR1 is SNHLY and CDR2 is FYNNEI. J was trimmed by 3 bases and V by 6 bases; bases with no gene match: 4. The CDR3 totals 15 residues. For the CDR3, the DNA is TGTGCCAGCAGCGAGACTAGCGGGAACTACAATGAGCAGTTCTTC. Translated, it gives CASSETSGNYNEQFF.

This sequence joins TRBV19 and TRBJ2-1; 9 nucleotides agree with TRBD2. V was pared by 5 bases and J by 5 bases, with 7 bases of the junction left unmatched. Germline loops: CDR1 LNHDA, CDR2 SQIVND (reference sequence). The CDR3 totals 15 residues. DNA of the CDR3: TGTGCCAGTAGTCTCCGGCGGGGGGGAAACAATGAGCAGTTCTTC. It codes for CASSLRRGGNNEQFF.

V usage is TRBV5-1 and J usage is TRBJ2-3, with TRBD2 matching 11 bases. CDR1 is SGHRS, CDR2 YFSETQ, per germline. After removal of 4 bases from V and 7 bases from J, the junction contained 14 bases not matched to a gene. This CDR3 has 17 residues. DNA of the CDR3: TGCGCCAGCAGCCCGGGACATAGCGGGGGGGCAGGAAATACGCAGTATTTT. The encoded protein is CASSPGHSGGAGNTQYF.